Listed below are T cell receptor beta chains from one sample, sequenced in a study of blood T cell repertoires in COVID-19. Profiled with immunoSEQ multiplex PCR; TCRdb holds only in-frame clones, not every one. The sample has about 84,000 clones, about 95% seen once. The specimen sequenced was peripheral blood. The receptors originated from a human donor with active COVID-19. The donor label of this sample is uncertain. Both conserved end residues are trimmed from each CDR3.

j_gene: TRBJ1-4; v_gene: TRBV23-1; len: 11; CDR3aa: ASSGAVRGKLF
j_gene: TRBJ2-3; v_gene: TRBV11-3; len: 13; CDR3aa: ASSPRQGRTDTQY
j_gene: TRBJ2-2; v_gene: TRBV4-3; len: 17; CDR3aa: ASSQVPIMREFRTGELF
j_gene: TRBJ2-3; v_gene: TRBV27; len: 11; CDR3aa: ASRSGFEDTQY
j_gene: TRBJ2-1; v_gene: TRBV12-3/TRBV12-4; len: 10; CDR3aa: ASSLEAQGEF
j_gene: TRBJ1-1; v_gene: TRBV4-3; len: 13; CDR3aa: ASSQVRTGDTEAF
j_gene: TRBJ1-6; v_gene: TRBV7-2; len: 17; CDR3aa: ASSLISGQVLPLLSPLH
j_gene: TRBJ2-2; v_gene: TRBV10-1; len: 11; CDR3aa: ASSEGGAGELF
j_gene: TRBJ1-2; v_gene: TRBV28; len: 13; CDR3aa: ASSFPQGAAYGYT
j_gene: TRBJ1-6; v_gene: TRBV11-2; len: 15; CDR3aa: ASSLIFGGNTRSPLH
j_gene: TRBJ2-1; v_gene: TRBV19; len: 11; CDR3aa: ASWGRGEHEQF
j_gene: TRBJ2-7; v_gene: TRBV11-2; len: 13; CDR3aa: ASSLFPGSSYEQY
j_gene: TRBJ2-2; v_gene: TRBV6-5; len: 13; CDR3aa: ASRAGTSNTGELF
j_gene: TRBJ2-7; v_gene: TRBV19; len: 13; CDR3aa: ASSTLSGSSYEQY
j_gene: TRBJ2-1; v_gene: TRBV21-1; len: 15; CDR3aa: GSGLAGGPEDYNEQF
j_gene: TRBJ2-1; v_gene: TRBV5-5; len: 12; CDR3aa: ASSLEGRHNEQF
j_gene: TRBJ1-4; v_gene: TRBV5-5; len: 12; CDR3aa: ASSSRATNEKLF
j_gene: TRBJ2-7; v_gene: TRBV6-5; len: 12; CDR3aa: ASSYGPGFYEQY
j_gene: TRBJ2-1; v_gene: TRBV10-2; len: 11; CDR3aa: ASRYSGFGEQF
j_gene: TRBJ1-5; v_gene: TRBV19; len: 12; CDR3aa: ASSTTGNNQPQH
j_gene: TRBJ2-1; v_gene: TRBV2; len: 10; CDR3aa: ASSRVYNEQF
j_gene: TRBJ2-1; v_gene: TRBV27; len: 13; CDR3aa: ASSWTSGRDNEQF
j_gene: TRBJ1-5; v_gene: TRBV19; len: 12; CDR3aa: ASSVTGGNQPQH
j_gene: TRBJ2-5; v_gene: TRBV6-6; len: 10; CDR3aa: ATLTGVETQY
j_gene: TRBJ1-1; v_gene: TRBV6-4; len: 12; CDR3aa: ASRGQRNSGEAF
j_gene: TRBJ1-2; v_gene: TRBV19; len: 10; CDR3aa: ASSIDRYGYT
j_gene: TRBJ2-7; v_gene: TRBV11-3; len: 11; CDR3aa: ASSLDPGYEQY
j_gene: TRBJ2-1; v_gene: TRBV6-5; len: 13; CDR3aa: ASSYGLSRDNEQF
j_gene: TRBJ2-7; v_gene: TRBV9; len: 12; CDR3aa: ASSVGSGSYEQY
j_gene: TRBJ2-2; v_gene: TRBV7-6; len: 15; CDR3aa: ASSHSSGGPNTGELF
j_gene: TRBJ2-3; v_gene: TRBV6-2/TRBV6-3; len: 14; CDR3aa: ASSYLPGGSTDTQY
j_gene: TRBJ1-2; v_gene: TRBV4-1; len: 13; CDR3aa: ASSQEGTTNYGYT
j_gene: TRBJ1-5; v_gene: TRBV28; len: 11; CDR3aa: ASSLDRVQPQH
j_gene: TRBJ2-7; v_gene: TRBV5-6; len: 14; CDR3aa: ASSLLLAGDSYEQY
j_gene: TRBJ1-5; v_gene: TRBV3-1/TRBV3-2; len: 13; CDR3aa: ASSPRDRGNQPQH
j_gene: TRBJ2-5; v_gene: TRBV5-4; len: 12; CDR3aa: ALRSGGAEETQY
j_gene: TRBJ2-2; v_gene: TRBV19; len: 12; CDR3aa: ASFDRGLSGELF
j_gene: TRBJ2-3; v_gene: TRBV9; len: 11; CDR3aa: ASSLRVEDTQY
j_gene: TRBJ2-2; v_gene: TRBV5-1; len: 12; CDR3aa: ASSLEVGAGELF
j_gene: TRBJ2-7; v_gene: TRBV28; len: 13; CDR3aa: ASSSFAGGTGEQY
j_gene: TRBJ1-4; v_gene: TRBV19; len: 11; CDR3aa: ASSRQINEKLF
j_gene: TRBJ2-3; v_gene: TRBV6-6; len: 14; CDR3aa: ASSTPGGKGTDTQY
j_gene: TRBJ2-2; v_gene: TRBV5-1; len: 13; CDR3aa: ASSLGYSNTGELF
j_gene: TRBJ2-7; v_gene: TRBV29-1; len: 12; CDR3aa: SVSSGTASYEQY
j_gene: TRBJ2-7; v_gene: TRBV4-1; len: 13; CDR3aa: ASMGAEKGFYEQY
j_gene: TRBJ1-1; v_gene: TRBV25-1; len: 12; CDR3aa: ASRPSGLRTEAF
j_gene: TRBJ1-6; v_gene: TRBV27; len: 15; CDR3aa: ASSLYLVTEFNSPLH
j_gene: TRBJ2-3; v_gene: TRBV5-6; len: 14; CDR3aa: ASSLLGTGGADTQY
j_gene: TRBJ1-5; v_gene: TRBV7-8; len: 12; CDR3aa: ASSPGGSNQPQH
j_gene: TRBJ2-2; v_gene: TRBV18; len: 17; CDR3aa: ASSPAPGLTTSNTGELF
j_gene: TRBJ1-2; v_gene: TRBV3-1/TRBV3-2; len: 14; CDR3aa: ASRPRIVTGDYGYT
j_gene: TRBJ1-5; v_gene: TRBV5-8; len: 13; CDR3aa: ASSVGTASNQPQH
j_gene: TRBJ2-6; v_gene: TRBV4-3; len: 13; CDR3aa: ASSRINTRANVLT